This T cell receptor (beta chain) is from a study of cytomegalovirus exposure and HLA in healthy donors. Trimming left V 1 base short and J 7 bases short, with 19 bases between. From germline, CDR1 is SGHVS and CDR2 FNYEAQ. This CDR3 region has 17 residues. Libraries were prepared by immunoSEQ multiplex PCR; TCRdb keeps only in-frame clonotypes and omits some of them. The sample includes around 60,000 clones, 75% to 95% seen only once; the top ten take about 3.1%. General study points: Overall, under 200 TCR beta chains were annotated as cytomegalovirus-associated. That first-cohort TCR clusters tended to co-occur in the roughly 130 validation repertoires was found in a later analysis.

The donors belonged to the roughly 120-subject validation cohort, separate from the approximately 700-subject first cohort. On this clone: What it binds is unknown.

The source of this sequence is a man between 18 and 29 years old in good health and CMV-seronegative. Material for sequencing was PBMCs. This chain connects TRBV7-6 to TRBJ1-4; perhaps TRBD1 as D (5 bases). The CDR3 bases are TGTGCCAGCAGCTTAGAGGCAGGGTCGCCGAGAGGTGAAAAACTGTTTTTT. As protein: CASSLEAGSPRGEKLFF.